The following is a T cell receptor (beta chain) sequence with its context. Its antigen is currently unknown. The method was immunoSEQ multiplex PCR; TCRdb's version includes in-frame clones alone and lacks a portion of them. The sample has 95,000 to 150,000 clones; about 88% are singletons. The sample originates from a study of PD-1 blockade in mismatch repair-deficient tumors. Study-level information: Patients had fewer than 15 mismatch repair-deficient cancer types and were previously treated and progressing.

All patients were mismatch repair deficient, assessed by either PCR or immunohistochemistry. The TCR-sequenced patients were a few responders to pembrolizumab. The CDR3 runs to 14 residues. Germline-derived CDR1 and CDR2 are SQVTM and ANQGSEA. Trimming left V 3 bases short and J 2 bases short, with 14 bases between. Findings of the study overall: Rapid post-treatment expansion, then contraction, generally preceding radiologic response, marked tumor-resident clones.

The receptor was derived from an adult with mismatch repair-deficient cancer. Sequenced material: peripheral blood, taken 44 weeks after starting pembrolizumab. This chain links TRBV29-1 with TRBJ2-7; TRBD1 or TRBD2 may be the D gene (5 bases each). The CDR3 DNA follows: TGCAGCGTTGAGGTAGGGGAGACGACCTACGAGCAGTACTTC. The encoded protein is CSVEVGETTYEQYF.